The 24 T cell receptor beta chains below all came from one sample that was sequenced in a study of blood T cell repertoires in COVID-19. The assay was immunoSEQ multiplex PCR, and TCRdb's table has in-frame clones only and misses some. The sample lists some 510,000 clones, more than 75% occurring once. Sample: PBMCs or T cells enriched from blood (not recorded which). The receptor source for this set is a woman in her forties who had recovered from COVID-19.

The rearrangement links TRBV24-1 to TRBJ2-1; 8 bases align to TRBD2. V shed 2 bases and J 8 bases; nucleotides not matched to a gene: 10. Germline V CDR1 and CDR2: KGHDR, SFDVKD. The CDR3 has 16 amino acids. The CDR3 nucleotides are TGTGCCACCAGTGATTCCTCGAACCGGGGGGGGGATGAGCAGTTCTTC. Amino acid sequence: CATSDSSNRGGDEQFF.

The chain uses TRBV10-2 and TRBJ1-1, with D possibly TRBD1 on 6 matching bases. Germline V lookup: CDR1 WSHSY, CDR2 SAAADI. V was shortened by 7 bases and J by 0 bases, with 18 bases between the two germline ends. The CDR3 has 16 residues. Written as DNA, the CDR3 is TGCGCCAGCAAGACTGGACAGCCGTTCATGAACACTGAAGCTTTCTTT. It codes for CASKTGQPFMNTEAFF.

The CDR3 DNA sequence: TGTGCCAGCAAAATTGGGACAGGGCCCGGGGAGCTGTTTTTT. Translated, it gives CASKIGTGPGELFF. The chain has TRBV6-5 and TRBJ2-2; 9 bases are a match to TRBD1. This CDR3 has 14 residues. Germline values: CDR1 MNHEY, CDR2 SVGAGI. The J segment lost 6 bases and the V segment lost 7 bases, leaving 6 bases of the junction unmatched.

This rearrangement joins TRBV7-9 to TRBJ2-2; D may be TRBD2 (6 bases). The CDR3 extends over 16 amino acids. Trimming removed 4 bases from V and 1 base from J, with 13 bases in between. CDR1 is SEHNR, CDR2 FQNEAQ, per germline (reference sequence). The DNA for the CDR3 is TGTGCCAGCAGCTCCTTCAGGGACTGGAACACCGGGGAGCTGTTTTTT. It yields the protein CASSSFRDWNTGELFF.

J is TRBJ2-6 and V is TRBV5-1; D ambiguous. Germline CDR1 and CDR2: SGHRS and YFSETQ. V dropped 5 bases and J dropped 0 bases, with 18 bases sitting between them. The CDR3 has 18 amino acids. The DNA of the CDR3 is TGCGCCAGCAGTCTCGATTATAAACAGAGCTCTGGGGCCAACGTCCTGACTTTC. Translating it yields CASSLDYKQSSGANVLTF.

This clone was detected only a few times. The chain carries TRBV4-2 and TRBJ2-7; tentatively, D is TRBD2 (5 bases). The CDR3 spans 14 residues. Germline V gene sequence: CDR1 LGHNA, CDR2 YNFKEQ. Trimming stripped 1 base from V and 8 bases from J, with 15 bases between. CDR3 nucleotides: TGTGCCAGCAGCCAAGGTCGGACTTCGTACCAGCAGTACTTC. Translation gives CASSQGRTSYQQYF.

For the CDR3, the DNA is TGCAGTGCTAGTGGTGCCAGGGGGCACGCAGATACGCAGTATTTT. It yields the protein CSASGARGHADTQYF. V usage is TRBV20-1 and J usage is TRBJ2-3; 8 bases are shared with TRBD1. CDR1 is DFQATT, CDR2 SNEGSKA, per germline (reference sequence). After removal of 3 bases from V and 4 bases from J, the junction contained 9 bases not matched to a gene. The CDR3 is 15 residues long.

The rearrangement links TRBV7-9 to TRBJ2-7, with D possibly TRBD1 on 5 matching bases. Germline assignment: CDR1 SEHNR and CDR2 FQNEAQ (reference sequence). Trimming pared 1 base from V and 5 bases from J, leaving 6 bases between. This CDR3 spans 12 amino acids. The CDR3 DNA reads as TGTGCCAGCAGCTTAGGGGGCCACGAGCAGTACTTC. It yields the protein CASSLGGHEQYF.

The gene calls are TRBV23-1 and TRBJ2-3, with TRBD2 identical over 14 bases. TRBV23-1 falls under the ORF class, with uncertain function. V was pared by 8 bases and J by 10 bases, with 11 bases of the junction left unmatched. CDR3 length equals 15 residues. The CDR3 DNA is TGCGCCAGCCCACAACCGGGACTAGCGGGAGAGGCGCAGTATTTT. Amino acids: CASPQPGLAGEAQYF.

J is TRBJ2-3 and V is TRBV6-4; 10 bases are a match to TRBD2. The CDR3 contains 14 residues. Germline trimming cut 5 bases from V and 1 base from J; bases unmatched to any gene: 0. Germline lookup yields CDR1 MRHNA and CDR2 SNTAGT. The CDR3 loop reads CASSSGRGTDTQYF. DNA for the CDR3: TGTGCCAGCAGTAGCGGGAGGGGCACAGATACGCAGTATTTT.

This chain connects TRBV4-3 to TRBJ2-7, with 7 nucleotides matching TRBD1. This CDR3 has 20 residues. Per the germline V gene, CDR1 is LGHNA and CDR2 is YSLEER. V trimming: 6 bases; J trimming: 2 bases; junction bases outside the gene matches: 25. This chain's CDR3 is CASSEDWTGQSEKGTYEQYF. For the CDR3, the DNA is TGCGCCAGCAGTGAGGACTGGACAGGTCAATCTGAAAAGGGCACCTACGAGCAGTACTTC.

Points on this clone: Other nucleotide sequences from this sample produce the same CDR3. The rearrangement joins TRBV19 to TRBJ1-1; TRBD1 might be the D (6 bases). The CDR3 is 14 amino acids. Trimming pared 3 bases from V and 1 base from J, leaving 9 bases between. Germline V CDR1 and CDR2: LNHDA, SQIVND (reference sequence). In nucleotides, the CDR3 is TGTGCCAGTAGTATCGGACAGCCGAACACTGAAGCTTTCTTT. Its translation is CASSIGQPNTEAFF.

The chain employs TRBV7-9 and TRBJ1-6; D unclear. Germline V gene sequence: CDR1 SEHNR, CDR2 FQNEAQ (reference sequence). The germline V and J ends were trimmed by 5 bases and 7 bases, with 12 bases remaining between them. The length of the CDR3 is 14 residues. CDR3 loop: CASSGGGLNSPLHF. CDR3 coding DNA: TGTGCCAGCAGCGGTGGCGGCCTCAATTCACCCCTCCACTTT.

V and J are TRBV19 and TRBJ2-1; 9 bases map to TRBD2. Germline CDR1 LNHDA, CDR2 SQIVND (reference sequence). After removal of 6 bases from V and 10 bases from J, the junction contained 4 bases not matched to a gene. The CDR3 has 12 amino acids. Written as DNA, the CDR3 is TGTGCCAGTAGCAGGACTAGCGCCGAGCAGTTCTTC. It translates to CASSRTSAEQFF.

The rearrangement joins TRBV7-2 to TRBJ1-1; D call uncertain. The CDR3 is 15 residues long. The germline gives CDR1 SGHTA, CDR2 FQGNSA. V dropped 1 base and J dropped 0 bases, with 9 bases sitting between them. The CDR3 nucleotides read TGTGCCAGCAGCTTAGGGGGAGGGATGAACACTGAAGCTTTCTTT. Translating gives CASSLGGGMNTEAFF.

The V and J genes are TRBV3-1 (or the pseudogene TRBV3-2) and TRBJ2-1; TRBD2 matches 9 bases. There are 16 residues in the CDR3. Per the germline V gene, CDR1 is LGHDT and CDR2 is YNNKEL (reference sequence). The J segment lost 10 bases and the V segment lost 5 bases, leaving 15 bases of the junction unmatched. CDR3 DNA: TGTGCCAGCAGCGCCTCCGAGCGGGAGGCCGAGACCGAGCAGTTCTTC. Translation: CASSASEREAETEQFF.

The gene calls are TRBV27 and TRBJ1-2; D might be TRBD1 (6 bases). V was cut by 5 bases and J by 8 bases, with 21 bases left in between. This CDR3 region has 15 residues. Germline-derived CDR1 and CDR2 are MNHEY and SMNVEV (reference sequence). CDR3 loop: CASSNLRGGAGGYTF. The CDR3, as DNA: TGTGCCAGCAGTAACCTCAGGGGAGGAGCGGGAGGCTACACCTTC.

This clone was seen more than once but under ten times. The chain links TRBV7-9 to TRBJ2-1; D perhaps matches TRBD2 (5 bases). The CDR3 covers 16 residues. Germline V gene sequence: CDR1 SEHNR, CDR2 FQNEAQ (reference sequence). The V end lost 4 bases, the J end lost 0 bases, and 13 bases lay between the germline ends. CDR3 bases: TGTGCCAGCAGCTCTGGACTGGGGAGCTCCTACAATGAGCAGTTCTTC. Amino acid sequence: CASSSGLGSSYNEQFF.

The chain links TRBV7-2 to TRBJ2-2; 7 bases match TRBD1. V dropped 1 base and J dropped 4; count of bases not matched to a gene: 3. This CDR3 region has 15 residues. CDR1 SGHTA and CDR2 FQGNSA come from the germline V gene. The CDR3 DNA reads TGTGCCAGCAGCTTAGTTACAGGGGCCACCGGGGAGCTGTTTTTT. The encoded protein is CASSLVTGATGELFF.

The chain links TRBV5-1 to TRBJ2-1; possibly TRBD2 for D (6 bases). The CDR3 runs 15 residues. Germline loops: CDR1 SGHRS, CDR2 YFSETQ. V lost 0 bases and J lost 2, with 9 bases in between. The CDR3 nucleotides are TGCGCCAGCAGCTTGGCTTTAGCGGCCTACAATGAGCAGTTCTTC. The encoded protein is CASSLALAAYNEQFF.

The V call is TRBV7-9, the J call TRBJ2-1, with a tentative D call TRBD2 (5 bases). The CDR3 extends over 12 amino acids. Between the trimmed V and J ends, which lost 5 bases and 7 bases, there was a span of 9 bases. Germline V lookup: CDR1 SEHNR, CDR2 FQNEAQ (reference sequence). The CDR3 nucleotides read TGTGCCAGCAGCCCGGACTCGAATGAGCAGTTCTTC. Amino acids: CASSPDSNEQFF.

The chain joins TRBV14 to TRBJ2-1; 7 positions match TRBD2. J was trimmed by 4 bases and V by 3 bases; bases with no gene match: 6. In germline, CDR1 is SGHDN, CDR2 FVKESK. The CDR3 is 15 residues long. CDR3 amino acids: CASSHPSGPYNEQFF. The CDR3 nucleotides read TGTGCCAGCAGCCACCCTAGCGGACCGTACAATGAGCAGTTCTTC.

This chain joins TRBV5-1 and TRBJ2-2; D is ambiguous. Trimming pared 1 base from V and 4 bases from J, leaving 8 bases between. Germline CDR1 is SGHRS and CDR2 is YFSETQ. The CDR3 sequence is 14 residues long. The CDR3 here is CASSLIPSTGELFF. The CDR3 DNA sequence: TGCGCCAGCAGCTTGATTCCTAGCACCGGGGAGCTGTTTTTT. Using reference TRBV5-1 and TRBJ2-2 for the parts outside the CDR3, the full variable domain is KAGVTQTPRYLIKTRGQQVTLSCSPISGHRSVSWYQQTPGQGLQFLFEYFSETQRNKGNFPGRFSGRQFSNSRSEMNVSTLELGDSALYLCASSLIPSTGELFFGEGSRLTVL.

This chain joins TRBV11-3 and TRBJ1-1; D is ambiguous. Looked up from germline, CDR1 is SGHNT and CDR2 is YENEEA. This CDR3 has 14 residues. Trimming took 1 base from V and 2 from J, leaving 8 bases between them. The CDR3 is CASSLGGSNTEAFF. CDR3 sequence (DNA): TGTGCCAGCAGCTTAGGTGGTAGCAACACTGAAGCTTTCTTT.